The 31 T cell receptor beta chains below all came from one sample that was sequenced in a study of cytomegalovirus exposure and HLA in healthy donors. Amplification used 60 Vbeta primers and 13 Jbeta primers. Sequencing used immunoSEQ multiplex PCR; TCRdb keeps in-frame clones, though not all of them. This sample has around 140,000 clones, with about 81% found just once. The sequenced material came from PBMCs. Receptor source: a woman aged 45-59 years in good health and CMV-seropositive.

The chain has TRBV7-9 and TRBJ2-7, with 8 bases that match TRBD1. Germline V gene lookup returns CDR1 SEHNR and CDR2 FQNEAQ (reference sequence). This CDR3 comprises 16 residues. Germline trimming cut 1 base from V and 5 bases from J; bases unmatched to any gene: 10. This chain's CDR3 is CASSLGVIGTGDEQYF. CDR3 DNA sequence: TGTGCCAGCAGCTTAGGCGTCATTGGGACAGGAGACGAGCAGTACTTC.

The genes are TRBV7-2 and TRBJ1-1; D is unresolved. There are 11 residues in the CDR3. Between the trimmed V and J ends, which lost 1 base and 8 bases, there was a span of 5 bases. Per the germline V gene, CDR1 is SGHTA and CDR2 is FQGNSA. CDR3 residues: CASSLGGEAFF. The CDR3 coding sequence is TGTGCCAGCAGCTTAGGAGGGGAAGCTTTCTTT.

CDR3 protein: CATRGTVATNEKLFF. CDR3 nucleotides: TGTGCCACCAGAGGGACAGTTGCAACTAATGAAAAACTGTTTTTT. The chain couples TRBV15 to TRBJ1-4, with TRBD1 matching over 7 bases. The CDR3 runs 15 residues. The V gene end was trimmed by 6 bases and the J gene end by 0 bases; junction bases not matched to a gene: 4. Germline V lookup: CDR1 LNHNV, CDR2 YYDKDF (reference sequence). The full variable domain, its missing parts supplied by reference TRBV15 and TRBJ1-4, is DAMVIQNPRYQVTQFGKPVTLSCSQTLNHNVMYWYQQKSSQAPKLLFHYYDKDFNNEADTPDNFQSRRPNTSFCFLDIRSPGLGDTAMYLCATRGTVATNEKLFFGSGTQLSVL.

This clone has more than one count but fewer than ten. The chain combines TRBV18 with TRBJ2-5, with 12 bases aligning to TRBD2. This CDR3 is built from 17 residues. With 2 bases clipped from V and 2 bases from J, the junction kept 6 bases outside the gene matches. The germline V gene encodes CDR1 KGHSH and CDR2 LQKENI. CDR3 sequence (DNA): TGTGCCAGCTCACCAAGGACTAGCGGGGTTCCGCAAGAGACCCAGTACTTC. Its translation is CASSPRTSGVPQETQYF.

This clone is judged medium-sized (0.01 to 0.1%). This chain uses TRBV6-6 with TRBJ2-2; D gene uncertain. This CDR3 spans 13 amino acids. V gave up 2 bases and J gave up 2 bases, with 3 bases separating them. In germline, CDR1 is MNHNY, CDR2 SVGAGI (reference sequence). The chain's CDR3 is CASSYLNTGELFF. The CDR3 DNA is TGTGCCAGCAGTTACCTAAACACCGGGGAGCTGTTTTTT.

CDR3 sequence: CSVEDDEGWYGYTF. In nucleotides, the CDR3 is TGCAGCGTTGAAGATGACGAGGGTTGGTATGGCTACACCTTC. The chain carries TRBV29-1 and TRBJ1-2, with D unresolved. V was clipped by 0 bases and J by 5 bases, with 13 bases between them. Looked up from germline, CDR1 is SQVTM and CDR2 is ANQGSEA. The CDR3 consists of 14 residues.

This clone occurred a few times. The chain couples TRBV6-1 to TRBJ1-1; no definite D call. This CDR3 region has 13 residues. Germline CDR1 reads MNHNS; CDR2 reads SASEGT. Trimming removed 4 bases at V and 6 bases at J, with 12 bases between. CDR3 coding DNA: TGTGCCAGCAGTGCGATGAGACTGTCTGAAGCTTTCTTT. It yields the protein CASSAMRLSEAFF.

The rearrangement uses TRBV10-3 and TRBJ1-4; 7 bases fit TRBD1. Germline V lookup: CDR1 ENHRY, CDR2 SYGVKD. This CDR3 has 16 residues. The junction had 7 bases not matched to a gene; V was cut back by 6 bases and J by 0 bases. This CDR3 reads CAISQQGLATNEKLFF. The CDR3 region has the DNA TGTGCCATCAGCCAACAGGGGTTAGCAACTAATGAAAAACTGTTTTTT.

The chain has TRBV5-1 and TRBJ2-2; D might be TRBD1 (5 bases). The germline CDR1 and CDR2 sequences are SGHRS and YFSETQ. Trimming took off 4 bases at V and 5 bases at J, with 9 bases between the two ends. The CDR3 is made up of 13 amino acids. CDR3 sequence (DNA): TGCGCCAGCAGCGACAAGGGGACCGGGGAGCTGTTTTTT. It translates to CASSDKGTGELFF.

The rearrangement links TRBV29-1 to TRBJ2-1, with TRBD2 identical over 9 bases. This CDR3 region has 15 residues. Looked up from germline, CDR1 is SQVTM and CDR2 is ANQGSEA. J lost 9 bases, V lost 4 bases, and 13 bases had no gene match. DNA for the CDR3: TGCAGCGTTGCCCCTGGCGGGAGGGCCTTAGGTGAGCAGTTCTTC. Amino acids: CSVAPGGRALGEQFF.

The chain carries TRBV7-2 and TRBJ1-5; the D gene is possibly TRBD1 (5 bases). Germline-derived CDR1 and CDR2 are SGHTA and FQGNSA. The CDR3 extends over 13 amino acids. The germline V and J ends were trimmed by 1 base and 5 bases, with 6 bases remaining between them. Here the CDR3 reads CASSLGGDQPQHF. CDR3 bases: TGTGCCAGCAGCTTAGGGGGGGATCAGCCCCAGCATTTT. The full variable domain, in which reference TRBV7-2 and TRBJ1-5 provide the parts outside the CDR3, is GAGVSQSPSNKVTEKGKDVELRCDPISGHTALYWYRQSLGQGLEFLIYFQGNSAPDKSGLPSDRFSAERTGGSVSTLTIQRTQQEDSAVYLCASSLGGDQPQHFGDGTRLSIL.

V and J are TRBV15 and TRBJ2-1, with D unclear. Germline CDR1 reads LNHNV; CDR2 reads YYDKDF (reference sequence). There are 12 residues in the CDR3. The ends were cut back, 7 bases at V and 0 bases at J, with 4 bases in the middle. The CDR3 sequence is CATTYSYNEQFF. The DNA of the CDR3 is TGTGCCACCACCTACTCCTACAATGAGCAGTTCTTC. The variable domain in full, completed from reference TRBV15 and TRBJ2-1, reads DAMVIQNPRYQVTQFGKPVTLSCSQTLNHNVMYWYQQKSSQAPKLLFHYYDKDFNNEADTPDNFQSRRPNTSFCFLDIRSPGLGDTAMYLCATTYSYNEQFFGPGTRLTVL.

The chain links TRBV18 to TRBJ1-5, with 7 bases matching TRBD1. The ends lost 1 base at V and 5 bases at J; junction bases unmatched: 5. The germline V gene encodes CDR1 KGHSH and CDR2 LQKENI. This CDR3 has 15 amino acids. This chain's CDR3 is CASSPLGQGDQPQHF. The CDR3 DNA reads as TGTGCCAGCTCACCACTTGGCCAGGGGGATCAGCCCCAGCATTTT.

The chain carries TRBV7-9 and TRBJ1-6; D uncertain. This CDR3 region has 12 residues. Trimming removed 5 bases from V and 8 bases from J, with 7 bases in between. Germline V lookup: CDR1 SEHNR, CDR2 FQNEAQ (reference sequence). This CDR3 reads CASSPQDSPLHF. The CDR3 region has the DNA TGTGCCAGCAGCCCCCAGGATTCACCCCTCCACTTT.

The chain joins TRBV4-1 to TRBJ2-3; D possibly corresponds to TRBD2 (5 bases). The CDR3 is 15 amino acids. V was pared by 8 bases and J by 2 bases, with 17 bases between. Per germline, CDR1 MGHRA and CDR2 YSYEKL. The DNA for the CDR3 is TGCGCCAGCCGCGCGCGGAGCGGACCCACAGATACGCAGTATTTT. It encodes CASRARSGPTDTQYF.

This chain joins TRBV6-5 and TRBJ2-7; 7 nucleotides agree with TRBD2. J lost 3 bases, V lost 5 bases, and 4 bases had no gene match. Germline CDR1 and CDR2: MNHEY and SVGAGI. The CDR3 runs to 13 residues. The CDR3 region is CASSMTSYYEQYF. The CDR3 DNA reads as TGTGCCAGCAGTATGACTAGCTACTACGAGCAGTACTTC.

The CDR3 coding sequence is TGTGCCAGCAGCCGCCGGACTAGCGGGATAAGAGGGGAGCTGTTTTTT. This gives the protein CASSRRTSGIRGELFF. The rearrangement links TRBV7-2 to TRBJ2-2; 12 nucleotides align to TRBD2. Germline V gene data show CDR1 as SGHTA and CDR2 as FQGNSA. The CDR3 spans 16 residues. Germline trimming cut 5 bases from V and 8 bases from J; bases unmatched to any gene: 9.

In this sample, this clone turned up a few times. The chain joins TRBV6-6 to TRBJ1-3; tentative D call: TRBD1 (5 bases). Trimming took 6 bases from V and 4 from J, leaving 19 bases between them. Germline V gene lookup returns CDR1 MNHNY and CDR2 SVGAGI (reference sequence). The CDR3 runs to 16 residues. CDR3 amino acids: CASSPPLTGHGNTIYF. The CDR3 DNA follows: TGTGCCAGCAGCCCTCCCCTAACAGGTCACGGAAACACCATATATTTT.

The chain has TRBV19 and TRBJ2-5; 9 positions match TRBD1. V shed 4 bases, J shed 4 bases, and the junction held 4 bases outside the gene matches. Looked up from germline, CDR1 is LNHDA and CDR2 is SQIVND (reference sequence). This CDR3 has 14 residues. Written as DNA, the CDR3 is TGTGCCAGTAGTAGGACAGGGGCCGGAGAGACCCAGTACTTC. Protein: CASSRTGAGETQYF.

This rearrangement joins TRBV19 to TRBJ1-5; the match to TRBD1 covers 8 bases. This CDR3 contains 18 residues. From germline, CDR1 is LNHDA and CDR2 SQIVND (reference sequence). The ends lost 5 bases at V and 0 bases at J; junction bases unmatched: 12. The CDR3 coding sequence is TGTGCCAGTAGTCCACGGGCCCGGACAGGGTTTAGCAATCAGCCCCAGCATTTT. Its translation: CASSPRARTGFSNQPQHF.

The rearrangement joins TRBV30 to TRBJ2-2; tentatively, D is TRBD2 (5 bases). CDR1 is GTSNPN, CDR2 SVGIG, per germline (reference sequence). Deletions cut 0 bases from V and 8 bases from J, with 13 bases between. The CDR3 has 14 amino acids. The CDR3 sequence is CAWSVVLRGGELFF. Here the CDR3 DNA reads TGTGCCTGGAGTGTAGTACTTCGGGGTGGGGAGCTGTTTTTT.

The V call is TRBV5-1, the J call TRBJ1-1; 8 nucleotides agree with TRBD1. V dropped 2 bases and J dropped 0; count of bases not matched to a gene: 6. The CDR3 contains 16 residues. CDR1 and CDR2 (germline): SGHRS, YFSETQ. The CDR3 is CASSFWTGPVNTEAFF. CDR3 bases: TGCGCCAGCAGCTTCTGGACAGGGCCGGTGAACACTGAAGCTTTCTTT.

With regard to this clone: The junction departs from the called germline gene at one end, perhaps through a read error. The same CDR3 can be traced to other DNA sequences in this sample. CDR3 sequence reads: CASSRSGRASGANVLTF. CDR3 bases: TGTGCCAGCAGCCGTAGCGGGAGGGCGTCTGGGGCCAACGTTCTGACTTTC. The chain links TRBV4-2 to TRBJ2-6, with TRBD2 identical over 11 bases. Per the germline V gene, CDR1 is LGHNA and CDR2 is YNFKEQ. The CDR3 totals 17 residues.

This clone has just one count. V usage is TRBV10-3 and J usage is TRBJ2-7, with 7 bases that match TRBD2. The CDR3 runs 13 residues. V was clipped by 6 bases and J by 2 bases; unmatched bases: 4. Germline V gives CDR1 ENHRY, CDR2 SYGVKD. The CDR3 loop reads CAIRPSGAYEQYF. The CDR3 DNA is TGTGCCATCAGGCCGAGCGGGGCCTACGAGCAGTACTTC.

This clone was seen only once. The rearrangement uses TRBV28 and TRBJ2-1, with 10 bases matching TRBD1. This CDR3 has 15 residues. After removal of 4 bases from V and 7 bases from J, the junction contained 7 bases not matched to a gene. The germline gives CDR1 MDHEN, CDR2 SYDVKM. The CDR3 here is CASSSGTGVWNEQFF. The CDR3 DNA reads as TGTGCCAGCAGTTCCGGGACAGGGGTGTGGAATGAGCAGTTCTTC.

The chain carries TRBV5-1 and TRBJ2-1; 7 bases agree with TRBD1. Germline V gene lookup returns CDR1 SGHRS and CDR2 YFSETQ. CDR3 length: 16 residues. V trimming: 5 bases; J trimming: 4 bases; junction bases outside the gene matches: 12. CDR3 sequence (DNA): TGCGCCAGCAGACATGAACCGGGACAGCCTTACAATGAGCAGTTCTTC. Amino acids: CASRHEPGQPYNEQFF.

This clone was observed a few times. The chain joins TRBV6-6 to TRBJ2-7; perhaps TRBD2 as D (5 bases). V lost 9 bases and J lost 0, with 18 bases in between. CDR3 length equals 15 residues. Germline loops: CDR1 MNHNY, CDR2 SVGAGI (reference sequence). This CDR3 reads CASSPQRAVSYEQYF. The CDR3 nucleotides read TGTGCCAGTTCCCCGCAGAGGGCGGTCTCCTACGAGCAGTACTTC.

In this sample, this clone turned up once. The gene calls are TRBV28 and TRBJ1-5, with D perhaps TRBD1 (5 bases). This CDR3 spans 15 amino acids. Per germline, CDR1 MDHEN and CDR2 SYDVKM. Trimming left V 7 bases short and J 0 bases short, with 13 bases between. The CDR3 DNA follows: TGTGCCAGCACCGCGACAGTTGATAGCAATCAGCCCCAGCATTTT. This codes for CASTATVDSNQPQHF.

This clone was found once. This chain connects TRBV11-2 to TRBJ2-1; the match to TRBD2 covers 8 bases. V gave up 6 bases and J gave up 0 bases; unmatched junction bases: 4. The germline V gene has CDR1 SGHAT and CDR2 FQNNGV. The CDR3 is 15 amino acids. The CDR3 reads CASRKLAASYNEQFF. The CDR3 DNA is TGTGCCAGCAGGAAACTAGCGGCCTCCTACAATGAGCAGTTCTTC.

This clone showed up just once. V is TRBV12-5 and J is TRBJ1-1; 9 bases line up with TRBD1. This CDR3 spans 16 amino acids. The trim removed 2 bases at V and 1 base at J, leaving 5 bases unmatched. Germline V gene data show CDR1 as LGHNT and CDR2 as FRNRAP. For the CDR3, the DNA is TGTGCTAGTGGTTTGCAGGGGACAGGGAAGAACACTGAAGCTTTCTTT. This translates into CASGLQGTGKNTEAFF.

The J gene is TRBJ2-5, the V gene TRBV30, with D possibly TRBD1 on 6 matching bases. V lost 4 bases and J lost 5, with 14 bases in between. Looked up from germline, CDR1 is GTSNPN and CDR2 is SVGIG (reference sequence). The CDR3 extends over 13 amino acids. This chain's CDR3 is CAWNREMLETQYF. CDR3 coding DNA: TGTGCCTGGAACAGGGAAATGCTGGAGACCCAGTACTTC. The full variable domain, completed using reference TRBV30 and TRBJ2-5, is SQTIHQWPATLVQPVGSPLSLECTVEGTSNPNLYWYRQAAGRGLQLLFYSVGIGQISSEVPQNLSASRPQDRQFILSSKKLLLSDSGFYLCAWNREMLETQYFGPGTRLLVL.